This T cell receptor (beta chain) was sequenced during a study of blood T cell repertoires in COVID-19. As for the study in general: PBMCs, B-cell-depleted T cells, or T cells provided the cDNA or gDNA that made up the material.

The study assigned cohorts using participant-reported clinical history. This CDR3 is 14 amino acids long. The junction had 12 bases not matched to a gene; V was cut back by 7 bases and J by 7 bases. Germline CDR1 and CDR2: MNHEY and SVGAGI. Assay: immunoSEQ multiplex PCR; the TCRdb copy retains only in-frame clones and omits some. The data hold approximately 470,000 clones, with approximately 86% observed a single time. The material sequenced was PBMCs or T cells enriched from blood (not recorded which). The V and J genes are TRBV6-5 and TRBJ1-2, with 7 positions matching TRBD1. This sequence originates from a woman younger than 35 who had recovered from COVID-19. The CDR3 reads CASTTIQGRSGYTF. For the CDR3, the DNA is TGTGCCAGCACCACGATACAGGGGAGGAGTGGCTACACCTTC.